The 24 T cell receptor beta chains in this list originate from one sample, sequenced in a study of blood T cell repertoires in COVID-19. Data came from immunoSEQ multiplex PCR; TCRdb stores just in-frame clones and leaves some out. The sample gives approximately 50,000 clones, approximately 87% of which show up once; 10% to 15% is in the top ten. The source material was peripheral blood. Receptors were obtained from a human donor in a cohort sampled during active COVID-19.

V gene TRBV19 combines with J gene TRBJ1-1; D remains unclear. The germline CDR1 and CDR2 sequences are LNHDA and SQIVND (reference sequence). Trimming took 3 bases from V and 1 from J, leaving 6 bases between them. This CDR3 spans 13 amino acids. In DNA, the CDR3 is TGTGCCAGTAGTATCGTTCGGAACACTGAAGCTTTCTTT. Amino acid sequence: CASSIVRNTEAFF.

The chain links TRBV6-5 to TRBJ1-6, with 7 bases aligning to TRBD1. J was trimmed by 6 bases and V by 6 bases; bases with no gene match: 2. The CDR3 length is 13 residues. Germline loops: CDR1 MNHEY, CDR2 SVGAGI. In nucleotides, the CDR3 is TGTGCCAGCAGAGACAGGGTTAATTCACCCCTCCACTTT. It is translated as CASRDRVNSPLHF.

The V and J genes are TRBV30 and TRBJ1-1, with D tentatively TRBD1 (6 bases). The V end lost 2 bases, the J end lost 4 bases, and 11 bases lay between the germline ends. This CDR3 is 13 amino acids long. CDR1 and CDR2 from the germline V gene are GTSNPN and SVGIG (reference sequence). The CDR3 coding sequence is TGTGCCTGGAGTCAACAGGGTGGCACTGAAGCTTTCTTT. It is translated as CAWSQQGGTEAFF.

The V call is TRBV2, the J call TRBJ2-6, with 7 bases matching TRBD1. Germline assignment: CDR1 SNHLY and CDR2 FYNNEI. The CDR3 is made up of 16 amino acids. The J segment lost 3 bases and the V segment lost 4 bases, leaving 6 bases of the junction unmatched. In nucleotides, the CDR3 is TGTGCCAGCAGTGGTCCCAGGGGGAGTGGGGCCAACGTCCTGACTTTC. It specifies CASSGPRGSGANVLTF.

This clone turned up a few times. The chain links TRBV19 to TRBJ1-2; 7 positions agree with TRBD1. This CDR3 is built from 14 residues. The V segment lost 7 bases and the J segment 4 bases; nucleotides outside the gene matches: 9. Germline lookup yields CDR1 LNHDA and CDR2 SQIVND (reference sequence). CDR3 nucleotide sequence: TGTGCCAGTAACCGGGACAGAAGCCTCTATGGCTACACCTTC. Translated: CASNRDRSLYGYTF.

The chain uses TRBV5-1 and TRBJ2-7; D may be TRBD1 (5 bases). This CDR3 contains 12 residues. Germline V gene lookup returns CDR1 SGHRS and CDR2 YFSETQ. Trimming removed 5 bases at V and 3 bases at J, with 9 bases between. The CDR3 is CASRQDDYEQYF. The CDR3 DNA reads as TGCGCCAGCAGACAGGACGACTACGAGCAGTACTTC.

The rearrangement links TRBV6-2 or TRBV6-3 to TRBJ1-4; 10 positions agree with TRBD1. The CDR3 contains 16 residues. Germline CDR1 is MNHEY and CDR2 is SVGEGT. The V segment lost 6 bases and the J segment 8 bases; nucleotides outside the gene matches: 12. CDR3 loop: CASSSPRDRGREKLFF. The CDR3 DNA reads TGTGCCAGCAGCTCACCCCGGGACAGGGGACGGGAAAAACTGTTTTTT.

The gene calls are TRBV3-1 (or the pseudogene TRBV3-2) and TRBJ2-7, with TRBD2 identical over 13 bases. There are 15 residues in the CDR3. J lost 3 bases, V lost 9 bases, and 8 bases had no gene match. Germline loops: CDR1 LGHDT, CDR2 YNNKEL (reference sequence). The CDR3 loop is CASTKGTSGIYEQYF. The CDR3 nucleotides are TGTGCCAGTACTAAAGGGACTAGCGGGATCTACGAGCAGTACTTC.

This clone was seen a handful of times. The J gene is TRBJ1-1, the V gene TRBV6-6; D unclear. Looked up from germline, CDR1 is MNHNY and CDR2 is SVGAGI (reference sequence). The ends were cut back, 5 bases at V and 1 base at J, with 8 bases in the middle. The CDR3 extends over 13 amino acids. The CDR3 sequence is CASSTSPNTEAFF. The CDR3 region has the DNA TGTGCCAGCAGTACATCCCCGAACACTGAAGCTTTCTTT.

This chain uses TRBV30 with TRBJ1-1; D ambiguous. Germline V CDR1 and CDR2: GTSNPN, SVGIG (reference sequence). V was pared by 0 bases and J by 6 bases, with 17 bases between. The CDR3 consists of 15 residues. The CDR3 bases are TGTGCCTGGAGTGTAGGCGGGAGCTTGGGCGCTGAAGCTTTCTTT. It yields the protein CAWSVGGSLGAEAFF.

The CDR3 region has the DNA TGTGCCAGTAGTATAGGTCTTGGCACCACGGGGACCGGGGAGCTGTTTTTT. Encoded protein: CASSIGLGTTGTGELFF. This chain uses TRBV19 with TRBJ2-2; D might be TRBD2 (5 bases). The germline V gene has CDR1 LNHDA and CDR2 SQIVND (reference sequence). This CDR3 has 17 residues. Trimming stripped 1 base from V and 5 bases from J, with 17 bases between.

The rearrangement joins TRBV27 to TRBJ1-5; 12 bases match TRBD1. V was pared by 6 bases and J by 5 bases, with 8 bases of the junction left unmatched. Germline V gives CDR1 MNHEY, CDR2 SMNVEV (reference sequence). The CDR3 has 16 amino acids. The CDR3 DNA follows: TGTGCCAGCAGGCGAATCGGGACAGGGGGCGATCAGCCCCAGCATTTT. Protein product: CASRRIGTGGDQPQHF.

The rearrangement joins TRBV5-6 to TRBJ2-7; D may be TRBD2 (5 bases). Germline-derived CDR1 and CDR2 are SGHDT and YYEEEE. This CDR3 is built from 11 residues. V lost 4 bases and J 6 bases, leaving 8 bases between the germline ends. This CDR3 reads CASSGLVEQYF. The CDR3 nucleotides read TGTGCCAGCAGCGGACTTGTCGAGCAGTACTTC.

This sequence joins TRBV6-2 or TRBV6-3 and TRBJ2-5; 8 bases agree with TRBD1. The CDR3 contains 14 residues. CDR1 is MNHEY and CDR2 is SVGEGT in the germline V gene. J lost 4 bases, V lost 5 bases, and 6 bases had no gene match. The CDR3 DNA reads TGTGCCAGCAGTGGGACAGGCTTCGGAGAGACCCAGTACTTC. This sequence encodes CASSGTGFGETQYF.

This rearrangement joins TRBV7-2 to TRBJ1-5; D not certain. Germline CDR1 is SGHTA and CDR2 is FQGNSA. The CDR3 consists of 15 residues. V was shortened by 1 base and J by 0 bases, with 7 bases between the two germline ends. CDR3 in DNA: TGTGCCAGCAGCTTAGGGGCGAATAGCAATCAGCCCCAGCATTTT. Protein product: CASSLGANSNQPQHF.

This clone has only a few counts. The chain couples TRBV3-1 (or the pseudogene TRBV3-2) to TRBJ1-1, with TRBD1 matching over 7 bases. The CDR3 has 12 amino acids. Trimming removed 5 bases from V and 8 bases from J; junction bases left unmatched: 5. CDR1 LGHDT and CDR2 YNNKEL come from the germline V gene (reference sequence). CDR3 DNA: TGTGCCAGCAGCTCTCAGGGGGAGGAAGCTTTCTTT. Amino acid sequence: CASSSQGEEAFF.

V usage is TRBV11-3 and J usage is TRBJ1-2; 9 nucleotides agree with TRBD1. The J segment lost 1 base and the V segment lost 1 base, leaving 10 bases of the junction unmatched. CDR1 and CDR2 from the germline V gene are SGHNT and YENEEA. The CDR3 runs 18 residues. CDR3 DNA sequence: TGTGCCAGCAGCTTAGTGGGGGGCCGGGACAGGGATAACTATGGCTACACCTTC. It is translated as CASSLVGGRDRDNYGYTF. Using reference TRBV11-3 and TRBJ1-2 for the parts outside the CDR3, the full variable domain is EAGVVQSPRYKIIEKKQPVAFWCNPISGHNTLYWYLQNLGQGPELLIRYENEEAVDDSQLPKDRFSAERLKGVDSTLKIQPAELGDSAVYLCASSLVGGRDRDNYGYTFGSGTRLTVV.

This chain links TRBV4-1 with TRBJ1-6, with 9 positions matching TRBD1. The CDR3 has 15 amino acids. V was clipped by 4 bases and J by 5 bases; unmatched bases: 3. Germline V gene sequence: CDR1 MGHRA, CDR2 YSYEKL. In DNA form, the CDR3 reads TGCGCCAGCAGCCCAAGGGACAGGGATAATTCACCCCTCCACTTT. Protein product: CASSPRDRDNSPLHF.

The rearrangement uses TRBV13 and TRBJ1-2; weak D call: TRBD1 (6 bases). The CDR3 has 15 residues. In germline, CDR1 is PRHDT, CDR2 FYEKMQ (reference sequence). The ends were cut back, 5 bases at V and 5 bases at J, with 18 bases in the middle. The CDR3 protein is CASSAEYRASYGYTF. DNA for the CDR3: TGTGCCAGCAGCGCTGAATACAGGGCTTCGTATGGCTACACCTTC.

V usage is TRBV7-2 and J usage is TRBJ2-7; D possibly corresponds to TRBD2 (6 bases). This CDR3 has 14 residues. The germline V and J ends were trimmed by 1 base and 3 bases, with 10 bases remaining between them. Germline V gene data show CDR1 as SGHTA and CDR2 as FQGNSA. The CDR3 nucleotides are TGTGCCAGCAGCTTAGGGGGTAGCGGCTACGAGCAGTACTTC. Its translation: CASSLGGSGYEQYF. The variable domain in full, with the rest retrieved from reference TRBV7-2 and TRBJ2-7, is GAGVSQSPSNKVTEKGKDVELRCDPISGHTALYWYRQSLGQGLEFLIYFQGNSAPDKSGLPSDRFSAERTGGSVSTLTIQRTQQEDSAVYLCASSLGGSGYEQYFGPGTRLTVT.

The gene calls are TRBV25-1 and TRBJ2-7, with D maybe TRBD1 (5 bases). CDR3 length equals 14 residues. Deletions cut 4 bases from V and 4 bases from J, with 14 bases between. The V gene's germline CDR1 is MGHDK and CDR2 SYGVNS. CDR3 sequence: CASSVGHGAYEQYF. CDR3 in DNA: TGTGCCAGCAGTGTCGGACACGGCGCATACGAGCAGTACTTC.

This clone was observed a single time. The chain links TRBV5-1 to TRBJ1-1, with 11 bases fitting TRBD1. Germline V CDR1 and CDR2: SGHRS, YFSETQ. With 3 bases clipped from V and 3 bases from J, the junction kept 1 base outside the gene matches. This CDR3 has 14 amino acids. The CDR3 sequence: CASSWGQGDTEAFF. The CDR3 DNA follows: TGCGCCAGCAGCTGGGGACAGGGGGACACTGAAGCTTTCTTT.

V gene TRBV19 combines with J gene TRBJ1-6, with 8 nucleotides matching TRBD1. The V segment lost 7 bases and the J segment 6 bases; nucleotides outside the gene matches: 8. The CDR3 loop spans 15 amino acids. Looked up from germline, CDR1 is LNHDA and CDR2 is SQIVND (reference sequence). CDR3 bases: TGTGCCAGTACCCACGGGACAGGCTCTAATTCACCCCTCCACTTT. It codes for CASTHGTGSNSPLHF. The full variable domain, its missing parts supplied by reference TRBV19 and TRBJ1-6, is DGGITQSPKYLFRKEGQNVTLSCEQNLNHDAMYWYRQDPGQGLRLIYYSQIVNDFQKGDIAEGYSVSREKKESFPLTVTSAQKNPTAFYLCASTHGTGSNSPLHFGNGTRLTVT.

The chain employs TRBV19 and TRBJ1-5, with D perhaps matching TRBD1 (5 bases). The V and J ends lost 3 bases and 7 bases respectively, with 13 bases between them. Germline assignment: CDR1 LNHDA and CDR2 SQIVND (reference sequence). The CDR3 is 14 residues long. DNA for the CDR3: TGTGCCAGTAGTATTCAGGGTGTCAAGCAGCCCCAGCATTTT. Its translation is CASSIQGVKQPQHF.